The 14 T cell receptor beta chains presented below share a single source sample, sequenced in a study of CD8 T cells in ankylosing spondylitis. Study-wide findings and caveats: Ankylosing spondylitis blood appeared to be characterized by a TCR beta motif of fewer than ten highly homologous variants.

TCRdb processed the 5' RACE reads anew with MiXCR; each CDR3 protein has one entry. Of about 450,000 distinct CDR3 sequences listed, roughly a quarter are singletons. Their target antigens are unknown. The specimen was blood, either unsorted or a sorted T cell fraction (not recorded which). These receptors originate from a male donor with ankylosing spondylitis.

The V gene is TRBV10-3, the J gene TRBJ2-1; D possibly uses TRBD1 or TRBD2 (6 bases each). The CDR3 is 15 residues long. Germline V CDR1 and CDR2: ENHRY, SYGVKD. V lost 6 bases to trimming and J lost 5 bases, with 17 bases between them. The CDR3 bases are TGTGCCATCAGCTCTAGAGGGGGGAGCAACAATGAGCAGTTCTTC. Its translation is CAISSRGGSNNEQFF.

The CDR3 sequence is CASTRTGSSNYGYTF. CDR3 in DNA: TGCGCCAGCACCCGAACCGGGAGCTCCAACTATGGCTACACCTTC. V gene TRBV4-1 combines with J gene TRBJ1-2; the D is unclear. Germline V gene lookup returns CDR1 MGHRA and CDR2 YSYEKL. This CDR3 has 15 residues. The V end lost 7 bases, the J end lost 2 bases, and 17 bases lay between the germline ends.

The chain carries TRBV7-2 and TRBJ2-3, with a tentative D call TRBD2 (5 bases). The V end was cut by 5 bases, the J end by 5 bases, with 11 bases between. This CDR3 is 13 amino acids long. The germline gives CDR1 SGHTA, CDR2 FQGNSA. CDR3 amino acids: CASSPRAEDTQYF. The CDR3 DNA reads as TGTGCCAGCAGCCCGCGGGCGGAAGATACGCAGTATTTT.

J is TRBJ2-7 and V is TRBV15, with 7 positions matching TRBD1. The trim removed 5 bases at V and 0 bases at J, leaving 1 base unmatched. CDR3 length equals 13 residues. CDR1 is LNHNV, CDR2 YYDKDF, per germline (reference sequence). CDR3: CATSRDSSYEQYF. In DNA form, the CDR3 reads TGTGCCACCAGCCGGGACAGCTCCTACGAGCAGTACTTC.

This clonotype was observed a few times. The V call is TRBV9, the J call TRBJ2-5; 8 nucleotides align to TRBD2. The germline V gene encodes CDR1 SGDLS and CDR2 YYNGEE. The CDR3 loop spans 17 amino acids. After removal of 0 bases from V and 2 bases from J, the junction contained 9 bases not matched to a gene. The CDR3 nucleotides are TGTGCCAGCAGCGTAGGTGGAACTAGCGGACTGCAAGAGACCCAGTACTTC. Its protein is CASSVGGTSGLQETQYF.

This clonotype turned up a few times. V gene TRBV20-1 combines with J gene TRBJ1-5; the match to TRBD1 covers 7 bases. The CDR3 sequence is 14 residues long. Trimming took 6 bases from V and 0 from J; bases not matched to a gene: 5. The germline gives CDR1 DFQATT, CDR2 SNEGSKA (reference sequence). The CDR3 reads CSAAGTASNQPQHF. CDR3 bases: TGCAGTGCGGCCGGGACAGCTAGCAATCAGCCCCAGCATTTT.

A few counts support this clonotype. The J gene is TRBJ2-3, the V gene TRBV7-7; perhaps TRBD1 as D (6 bases). Germline loops: CDR1 SSHAT, CDR2 FNYEAQ (reference sequence). V shed 5 bases and J shed 0 bases, with 15 bases lying between them. This CDR3 spans 16 amino acids. This chain's CDR3 is CASSLTYDRSTDTQYF. The CDR3 DNA sequence: TGTGCCAGCAGCCTTACATACGACAGGAGCACAGATACGCAGTATTTT. The full variable domain, rest sourced from reference TRBV7-7 and TRBJ2-3, is GAGVSQSPRYKVTKRGQDVTLRCDPISSHATLYWYQQALGQGPEFLTYFNYEAQPDKSGLPSDRFSAERPEGSISTLTIQRTEQRDSAMYRCASSLTYDRSTDTQYFGPGTRLTVL.

The chain uses TRBV3-1 and TRBJ1-2; the D is unclear. The V gene's germline CDR1 is LGHDT and CDR2 YNNKEL (reference sequence). Trimming stripped 1 base from V and 0 bases from J, with 9 bases between. The CDR3 runs to 15 residues. CDR3 in amino acids: CASSQAADTNYGYTF. The CDR3 DNA is TGTGCCAGCAGCCAAGCGGCAGACACTAACTATGGCTACACCTTC.

A few counts support this clonotype. V gene TRBV10-2 combines with J gene TRBJ2-3, with 10 nucleotides matching TRBD2. V was clipped by 6 bases and J by 0 bases; unmatched bases: 18. Germline CDR1 and CDR2: WSHSY and SAAADI. This CDR3 contains 20 residues. The DNA for the CDR3 is TGCGCCAGCAGCGGATATACTCTAGCGGGAGAGTCCCTAAGCACAGATACGCAGTATTTT. It encodes CASSGYTLAGESLSTDTQYF.

This chain connects TRBV5-1 to TRBJ2-5; possibly TRBD1 or TRBD2 for D (5 bases each). V was pared by 0 bases and J by 7 bases, with 13 bases between. Germline CDR1 reads SGHRS; CDR2 reads YFSETQ. The CDR3 has 14 amino acids. The CDR3 loop is CASSLEGQSGTQYF. In DNA, the CDR3 is TGCGCCAGCAGCTTGGAAGGACAAAGCGGGACCCAGTACTTC.

This clonotype was observed a few times. V usage is TRBV5-1 and J usage is TRBJ1-2; D remains ambiguous. The germline gives CDR1 SGHRS, CDR2 YFSETQ. V was trimmed by 0 bases and J by 1 base, leaving 13 bases between them. The CDR3 sequence is 16 residues long. The CDR3 DNA sequence: TGCGCCAGCAGCTTGGACGGAGTCGGAAGTAACTATGGCTACACCTTC. Amino acid sequence: CASSLDGVGSNYGYTF.

This chain links TRBV4-1 with TRBJ2-4; possible D gene TRBD1, 6 bases. The V gene lost 0 bases and the J gene lost 7 bases, with 16 bases spanning the gap. The CDR3 extends over 16 amino acids. CDR1 and CDR2 (germline): MGHRA, YSYEKL. The chain's CDR3 is CASSQDLDRGINIQYF. In DNA, the CDR3 is TGCGCCAGCAGCCAAGATCTTGATAGGGGGATTAACATTCAGTACTTC.

This clonotype was observed a handful of times. The V and J genes are TRBV29-1 and TRBJ1-6; D might be TRBD1 (6 bases). CDR1 is SQVTM and CDR2 is ANQGSEA in the germline V gene. The CDR3 runs 13 residues. Trimming took 6 bases from V and 6 from J, leaving 12 bases between them. The DNA for the CDR3 is TGCAGCGTCACGACCAGGGGTAATTCACCCCTCCACTTT. Protein sequence: CSVTTRGNSPLHF.

This chain joins TRBV4-1 and TRBJ2-5; tentatively, D is TRBD2 (6 bases). V was pared by 3 bases and J by 1 base, with 9 bases between. Germline CDR1 MGHRA, CDR2 YSYEKL. This CDR3 is built from 14 residues. The CDR3 is CASSQDYRQETQYF. CDR3 nucleotides: TGCGCCAGCAGCCAGGACTATCGCCAAGAGACCCAGTACTTC.